This T cell receptor beta chain was identified during a study of shared clonotypes between healthy human individuals. Study observations and caveats: Generation of non-shared clonotypes was less probable than generation of clonotypes shared by all four donors. As a rule, naive subsets had a larger estimated richness than memory subsets.

Between the trimmed V and J ends, which lost 3 bases and 4 bases, there was a span of 19 bases. The length of the CDR3 is 16 residues. CDR1 and CDR2 from the germline V gene are LNHNV and YYDKDF (reference sequence). This table comes from immunoSEQ multiplex PCR, and its TCRdb copy is limited to in-frame clones, with some not included. The sample contains 2 million to 3 million clones, under 95% of which appear only once. About this clone itself: The antigen is not known.

The sample consisted of naive CD4+ T cells from PBMCs. Regarding subset: CD45RA+ positively selected. The V call is TRBV15, the J call TRBJ2-7, with D perhaps matching TRBD2 (5 bases). The TCR was taken from a man aged 18 to 29 in good health. Some clones in this sample may be carry-over from other donors' samples. CDR3 amino acids: CATSRSITRYPYEQYF. The DNA for the CDR3 is TGTGCCACCAGCAGGAGCATCACTAGGTACCCGTACGAGCAGTACTTC.